A selection of T cell receptor beta chains follows, all from one sample in a study of T-cell reconstitution after alpha-beta-depleted transplantation in children. MiXCR was run by TCRdb on the PCR reads, yielding one entry per CDR3 protein. The sample records roughly 50,000 distinct CDR3 sequences, about 40% being singletons. Source: PBMCs, mostly from graft donor cells, taken 360 days after TCRalphabeta/CD19-depleted stem cell transplant. The receptors originated from a male patient between 5 and 17 years old who had a stem cell transplant for acute lymphoblastic leukemia, so the T cells may come from the graft donor. The CDR3 runs from the conserved cysteine through the conserved F or W. A D gene is named only where the DNA matches it firmly. The size field is filled for only some rows; it gives once, few, many or a size class.

DNA: TGTGCCAGCAGTTTATCTGGGAATTTCGGCACTGAAGCTTTCTTT
CDR3: CASSLSGNFGTEAFF
length: 15
V: TRBV27
J: TRBJ1-1
size: -
D: -

DNA: TGTGCCAGCAGCTTTTGGGGGTCCGGGGAGCTGTTTTTT
CDR3: CASSFWGSGELFF
length: 13
V: TRBV5-4
J: TRBJ2-2
size: -
D: -

DNA: TGCGCCAGCAGCTTGGTCCAGGGGGGCCCCTACGAGCAGTACTTC
CDR3: CASSLVQGGPYEQYF
length: 15
V: TRBV5-1
J: TRBJ2-7
size: -
D: -

DNA: TGTGCCAGCAGTAGAGAGGGTGCTACGCAGTATTTT
CDR3: CASSREGATQYF
length: 12
V: TRBV12-3/TRBV12-4
J: TRBJ2-3
size: -
D: -

DNA: TGCAGTGCTAAGCTAGCGGGGGGGCCAGATACGCAGTATTTT
CDR3: CSAKLAGGPDTQYF
length: 14
V: TRBV20-1
J: TRBJ2-3
size: -
D: TRBD2

DNA: TGCGCCAGCAGCCAAGGAGAAGCGGGCTACGAGCAGTACTTC
CDR3: CASSQGEAGYEQYF
length: 14
V: TRBV4-3
J: TRBJ2-7
size: -
D: -

DNA: TGTGCCACCAGCAAAAAGTGGCAGACACAAACCTACGAGCAGTACTTC
CDR3: CATSKKWQTQTYEQYF
length: 16
V: TRBV15
J: TRBJ2-7
size: -
D: -

DNA: TGCGCCAGCAGCTTGGAGGGCAGGGAGCAGTACTTC
CDR3: CASSLEGREQYF
length: 12
V: TRBV5-1
J: TRBJ2-7
size: -
D: -

DNA: TGTGCCAGCAGCTTCCCCCTTAGCGGGGGGGAAGAGACCCAGTACTTC
CDR3: CASSFPLSGGEETQYF
length: 16
V: TRBV7-9
J: TRBJ2-5
size: -
D: TRBD2

DNA: TGTGCCAGCAGCCAAGGGACAGGGAACTATGGCTACACCTTC
CDR3: CASSQGTGNYGYTF
length: 14
V: TRBV7-2
J: TRBJ1-2
size: -
D: TRBD1

DNA: TGTGCCAGCAGGGTACATGGCTCTGGAAACACCATATATTTT
CDR3: CASRVHGSGNTIYF
length: 14
V: TRBV12-3/TRBV12-4
J: TRBJ1-3
size: -
D: -

DNA: TGTGCCAGCAGGGGTTATGAGCAGTTCTTC
CDR3: CASRGYEQFF
length: 10
V: TRBV12-3/TRBV12-4
J: TRBJ2-1
size: few
D: -

DNA: TGCAGTGCTGGAAGGCTAGCGTCGTTCTACGAGCAGTACTTC
CDR3: CSAGRLASFYEQYF
length: 14
V: TRBV20-1
J: TRBJ2-7
size: few
D: -

DNA: TGTGCCAGCAGCTTACTCCCCAGCGGGAGGGACACCGGGGAGCTGTTTTTT
CDR3: CASSLLPSGRDTGELFF
length: 17
V: TRBV7-2
J: TRBJ2-2
size: once
D: TRBD2

DNA: TGTGCCAGCAGTGGGGGCTCCTATAATTCACCCCTCCACTTT
CDR3: CASSGGSYNSPLHF
length: 14
V: TRBV12-3/TRBV12-4
J: TRBJ1-6
size: -
D: -

DNA: TGTGCCAGCAGTCCTCGGACAGGGGGCGGGAAGACCCAGTACTTC
CDR3: CASSPRTGGGKTQYF
length: 15
V: TRBV25-1
J: TRBJ2-5
size: -
D: TRBD1

DNA: TGTGCCAGCAGTTTGGAGGGTGGGACCCAGTACTTC
CDR3: CASSLEGGTQYF
length: 12
V: TRBV27
J: TRBJ2-5
size: -
D: -

DNA: TGTGCCAGCAGCGGATCCTGGGGACGCCCCTACGAGCAGTACTTC
CDR3: CASSGSWGRPYEQYF
length: 15
V: TRBV7-9
J: TRBJ2-7
size: -
D: -

DNA: TGTGCCAGCAACCGGGACAGGCTCTACGAGCAGTACTTC
CDR3: CASNRDRLYEQYF
length: 13
V: TRBV6-1
J: TRBJ2-7
size: -
D: TRBD1

DNA: TGTGCCAGCAGTTTAGTCTTTGGGGCTGCCTACAATGAGCAGTTCTTC
CDR3: CASSLVFGAAYNEQFF
length: 16
V: TRBV12-3/TRBV12-4
J: TRBJ2-1
size: -
D: -

DNA: TGTGCTAGCAGCCAAGGACAGGCTAGACCTTACAATGAGCAGTTCTTC
CDR3: CASSQGQARPYNEQFF
length: 16
V: TRBV7-7
J: TRBJ2-1
size: -
D: TRBD1

DNA: TGCAGCGTAGGCTACAGGGTTCAGGAGTTCTTC
CDR3: CSVGYRVQEFF
length: 11
V: TRBV29-1
J: TRBJ2-1
size: few
D: -

DNA: TGTGCCAGCAGTTTTGAGGGGGGGCCCTATGAGCAGTTCTTC
CDR3: CASSFEGGPYEQFF
length: 14
V: TRBV27
J: TRBJ2-1
size: few
D: -

DNA: TGTGCCAGCAGCTCCGGGACTTCTAGCACAGATACGCAGTATTTT
CDR3: CASSSGTSSTDTQYF
length: 15
V: TRBV6-1
J: TRBJ2-3
size: few
D: -

DNA: TGTGCCAGCAACCGACTAGCGGGGGGGCCTCATGAGCAGTTCTTC
CDR3: CASNRLAGGPHEQFF
length: 15
V: TRBV3-1
J: TRBJ2-1
size: -
D: TRBD2

DNA: TGTGCCATCAGTGCTGCGGGAGGGCGCAATGAGCAGTTCTTC
CDR3: CAISAAGGRNEQFF
length: 14
V: TRBV10-3
J: TRBJ2-1
size: -
D: TRBD2

DNA: TGCAGCGCAATCGGCGGCTTTGGTGACACGGATACGCAGTATTTT
CDR3: CSAIGGFGDTDTQYF
length: 15
V: TRBV29-1
J: TRBJ2-3
size: -
D: -

DNA: TGTGCCAGCAGTTTACTAGCGGAGAGGGACTCCTACAATGAGCAGTTCTTC
CDR3: CASSLLAERDSYNEQFF
length: 17
V: TRBV28
J: TRBJ2-1
size: -
D: TRBD2